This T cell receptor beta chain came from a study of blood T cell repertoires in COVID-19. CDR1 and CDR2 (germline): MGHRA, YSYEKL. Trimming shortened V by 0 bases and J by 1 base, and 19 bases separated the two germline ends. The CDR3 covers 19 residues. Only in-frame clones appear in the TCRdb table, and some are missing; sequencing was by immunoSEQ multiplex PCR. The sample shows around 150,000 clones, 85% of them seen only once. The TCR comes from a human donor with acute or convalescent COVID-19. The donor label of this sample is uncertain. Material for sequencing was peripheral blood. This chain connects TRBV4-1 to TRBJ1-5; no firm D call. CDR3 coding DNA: TGCGCCAGCAGCCAAGATTCCTATTCCCGGGGAGGGAGCAATCAGCCCCAGCATTTT. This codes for CASSQDSYSRGGSNQPQHF.